The clone carrying this T cell receptor beta chain was observed a single time. This entry is derived from a study of shared clonotypes between healthy human individuals. CDR1 and CDR2 (germline): SGHRS, YFSETQ. The CDR3 sequence is 15 residues long. V was clipped by 2 bases and J by 2 bases; unmatched bases: 7. Data came from immunoSEQ multiplex PCR; TCRdb stores just in-frame clones and leaves some out. This sample has about 2,200,000 clones, with around 93% found just once. CD45RO-negative, CCR7-selected cells formed the naive CD8 fraction, which excluded terminally differentiated effector memory CD45RA+ cells.

This TCR came from a man aged 18 to 30 in good health. Some clones in this sample may be carry-over from other donors' samples. The sequenced material came from naive CD8+ T cells from PBMCs. The rearrangement joins TRBV5-1 to TRBJ2-7; 7 nucleotides match TRBD1. CDR3 DNA: TGCGCCAGCAGCTTTACCAACAGGGGAACCTACGAGCAGTACTTC. Translating it yields CASSFTNRGTYEQYF. Combining the CDR3 with reference TRBV5-1 and TRBJ2-7 gives the whole variable domain KAGVTQTPRYLIKTRGQQVTLSCSPISGHRSVSWYQQTPGQGLQFLFEYFSETQRNKGNFPGRFSGRQFSNSRSEMNVSTLELGDSALYLCASSFTNRGTYEQYFGPGTRLTVT.